This T cell receptor (beta chain) is drawn from a study of T cells in Graves' hyperthyroidism and ophthalmopathy (dated by TCRdb to between 2018 and 2021). In the study overall: Peripheral blood samples were taken at initial diagnosis, before any treatment was given. The roughly 91 discovery patients were randomly divided into training and test sets at a 7:3 ratio. An independent validation cohort of around 19 hyperthyroidism patients and approximately 17 patients who later progressed to ophthalmopathy tested prospective prediction of ophthalmopathy. To identify distinguishing TCR V-J signatures, a discovery cohort of roughly 100 patients was used, comprising approximately 40 with Graves' ophthalmopathy and 55 to 65 with stable Graves' hyperthyroidism. After blood sampling, hyperthyroidism patients were treated with methimazole at a starting dose of 30 mg daily, and ophthalmopathy patients were treated with high-dose intravenous methylprednisolone. The paper describes TCR Vbeta CDR3 sequencing of around 130 peripheral blood samples, made up of fewer than 50 ophthalmopathy patients, roughly 72 hyperthyroidism patients and about 17 progressor patients. In addition, the study compared T-cell repertoires in thyroid tissue and in blood from several Graves' hyperthyroidism patients.

TCR beta CDR3 regions were amplified from RNA transcripts. The first round of RT-PCR for the TCR CDR3 was performed with the HTBI primer set and the Qiagen OneStep RT-PCR kit. The libraries were constructed in a second round of multiplex PCR and then size-selected and purified. The libraries were sequenced on an Illumina HiSeq2000 using paired-end 100 bp reads. The original pipeline was this. SOAPnuke was used to process the raw data, removing reads that contained adapters or uncalled bases, had a mean Phred below 15, or lacked an exact match to the constant primer or identifier. High-quality paired reads were merged with COPE v1.2.5, and unique nucleotide sequences were defined as clonotypes. MiTCR v1.1 was used to align the clonotypes against IMGT TRBV, TRBD and TRBJ reference segments. Analysis was restricted to V-J combinations with a frequency above 0.0001, which covered roughly 99% of repertoires. The TCS score was defined as F50 (clonal expansion) divided by E x V (chaos), with BLOSUM62-based TCRdist calculated between CDR3 peptides within each V-J. Welch's t-statistics and random forest reduced around 510 V-J features to 10 to 15, which were used in a naive Bayes classifier (R e1071). TCRdb reprocessed the public reads (quality trimming at Q25 with fastp, clone calling with MiXCR) and kept in-frame beta chains. Duplicate CDR3 protein sequences are folded into a single record with the most common DNA and genes. The V and J calls were not made by the authors but by TCRdb's processing. The sample includes 300,000 or so distinct CDR3 sequences, with about 15% observed a single time. The ten top clones hold around 35% of the sample.

Overall results and qualifications from the work: Sample size was not statistically predetermined, and investigators were not blinded to group allocation. In validation, the model predicted progression to ophthalmopathy a median of roughly 6.2 months before onset, with roughly 68% sensitivity and 72.22% specificity. In cross-validation, a model built on a 13 V-J signature told ophthalmopathy apart from stable hyperthyroidism with 85% to 90% sensitivity and around 81% specificity, and in testing the same model reached 80%/75%. Blood samples also contained most of the expanded thyroid clonotypes (frequency above 0.001), which suggests that blood repertoires may reflect thyroid immune responses.

Inclusive of the bounding cysteine and phenylalanine, the CDR3 is 16 residues long. The only DNA kept is the CDR3, 48 bases in frame from the first base. CDR1 and CDR2 are read off the germline V gene as KGHDR and SFDVKD. Trimmed from V: 3 bases; trimmed from J: 1 base; junction bases lacking a gene match: 6. Stable Graves' hyperthyroidism was defined as the absence of progression to ophthalmopathy over 18 months of follow-up. The hyperthyroidism patients were between 18 and 65 years old and newly diagnosed, with a disease duration of less than 2 months. Patients with uncontrolled infections, other autoimmune diseases, pregnancy or lactation were excluded. Diagnoses were established on the basis of clinical symptoms, serum thyroxine and TRAb, thyroid ultrasound, and orbital computed tomography. Ficoll-Paque density gradient centrifugation was used to isolate PBMCs from 9.5 to 10 ml of fresh peripheral blood. Trizol reagent was used to extract total RNA, and RNA quality was then checked on an Agilent 2100 Bioanalyzer.

This clonotype was counted a few times. Its antigen is still unknown. The sample holds no much larger clone one base away, and base qualities are not on file. Sequences were obtained from blood. The rearrangement combines TRBV24-1 with TRBJ2-3; TRBD1 lines up with 7 middle nucleotides. This clonotype was obtained from a young man with Graves' hyperthyroidism. The bases are TGTGCCACCAGTGATCGGGACAGCAAAGGCACAGATACGCAGTATTTT. It translates as CATSDRDSKGTDTQYF.